The 26 T cell receptor beta chains presented below share a single source sample, sequenced in a study of identical twins listed by TCRdb under 2016. Library construction relied on 5' RACE. Sequencing instrument: Illumina HiSeq 2000. TCRdb took the public reads, trimmed them with fastp at Q25, ran MiXCR for clone calling and kept in-frame beta chains. Identical CDR3 protein sequences are pooled into one entry, listed with their most common genes and DNA. The sample has 210,000 or so distinct CDR3 sequences on record, around a sixth of them singletons. The ten largest clones capture less than 45% of the sample. The same data also went into a second study, on T cells expressing NK-cell markers.

The sequencing sample was made of CD8+ T cells sorted from blood. These receptors were taken from a woman aged 18-29 years in good health.

In this sample, this clonotype turned up many times. The rearrangement joins TRBV14 to TRBJ2-1, with D perhaps TRBD2 (6 bases). The germline CDR1 and CDR2 sequences are SGHDN and FVKESK. Deletions cut 1 base from V and 0 bases from J, with 16 bases between. This CDR3 is 18 amino acids long. CDR3 amino acids: CASSQAPWRESSYNEQFF. For the CDR3, the DNA is TGTGCCAGCAGCCAAGCCCCCTGGCGGGAAAGCTCCTACAATGAGCAGTTCTTC.

This chain connects TRBV29-1 to TRBJ1-2, with unresolved D. Deletions cut 4 bases from V and 4 bases from J, with 16 bases between. This CDR3 region has 14 residues. CDR1 and CDR2 (germline): SQVTM, ANQGSEA. The CDR3 DNA follows: TGCAGCGTTGCAAACGGGCAGGTCAGCTATGGCTACACCTTC. It specifies CSVANGQVSYGYTF. Full variable domain (rest looked up from reference TRBV29-1 and TRBJ1-2): SAVISQKPSRDICQRGTSLTIQCQVDSQVTMMFWYRQQPGQSLTLIATANQGSEATYESGFVIDKFPISRPNLTFSTLTVSNMSPEDSSIYLCSVANGQVSYGYTFGSGTRLTVV.

The CDR3 spells CASSWPPWPEQFF. DNA of the CDR3: TGCGCCAGCAGCTGGCCCCCGTGGCCTGAGCAGTTCTTC. The chain joins TRBV5-1 to TRBJ2-1; D call uncertain. Per germline, CDR1 SGHRS and CDR2 YFSETQ. The V end lost 3 bases, the J end lost 9 bases, and 13 bases lay between the germline ends. This CDR3 spans 13 amino acids.

This clonotype was recorded many times. This sequence joins TRBV12-3 or TRBV12-4 and TRBJ2-3; the match to TRBD2 covers 15 bases. The CDR3 is 19 residues long. Trimming took 1 base from V and 0 from J; bases not matched to a gene: 5. In DNA form, the CDR3 reads TGTGCCAGCAGTTTAGTCGGGACTAGCGGGGGGACTAGCACAGATACGCAGTATTTT. It codes for CASSLVGTSGGTSTDTQYF.

This clonotype was counted a single time. The chain uses TRBV7-6 and TRBJ2-7; 9 bases line up with TRBD1. There are 14 residues in the CDR3. The germline CDR1 and CDR2 sequences are SGHVS and FNYEAQ. Unmatched junction bases numbered 10, after V lost 6 bases and J lost 7 bases. CDR3: CASSFTGGFGEQYF. CDR3 coding DNA: TGTGCCAGCAGTTTTACAGGGGGCTTTGGGGAGCAGTACTTC.

This clonotype was seen a few times. The rearrangement links TRBV14 to TRBJ2-7; perhaps TRBD1 as D (5 bases). The CDR3 totals 14 residues. Trimming left V 0 bases short and J 6 bases short, with 12 bases between. Germline CDR1 is SGHDN and CDR2 is FVKESK. The CDR3 here is CASSQEYRGTEQYF. The CDR3 DNA sequence: TGTGCCAGCAGCCAAGAGTATAGGGGAACCGAGCAGTACTTC. The complete variable domain, with remaining parts taken from reference TRBV14 and TRBJ2-7, reads EAGVTQFPSHSVIEKGQTVTLRCDPISGHDNLYWYRRVMGKEIKFLLHFVKESKQDESGMPNNRFLAERTGGTYSTLKVQPAELEDSGVYFCASSQEYRGTEQYFGPGTRLTVT.

This clonotype came up a few times. V usage is TRBV6-1 and J usage is TRBJ2-2; TRBD1 is a possible D gene (6 bases). Trimming took off 6 bases at V and 1 base at J, with 18 bases between the two ends. The CDR3 runs to 17 residues. CDR1 is MNHNS, CDR2 SASEGT, per germline. CDR3 nucleotide sequence: TGTGCCAGCAGGGACTTTTTACAGGGTTTGAACACCGGGGAGCTGTTTTTT. It translates to CASRDFLQGLNTGELFF.

This clonotype was counted only a few times. The V call is TRBV27, the J call TRBJ2-1; TRBD1 matches 9 bases. V lost 5 bases to trimming and J lost 5 bases; unmatched junction nucleotides: 7. Germline loops: CDR1 MNHEY, CDR2 SMNVEV (reference sequence). The CDR3 spans 15 residues. CDR3: CASSPRQGVDNEQFF. The CDR3 DNA reads as TGTGCCAGCAGTCCCCGACAGGGGGTGGACAATGAGCAGTTCTTC.

This chain uses TRBV29-1 with TRBJ2-3; possibly TRBD1 or TRBD2 for D (5 bases each). Trimming removed 8 bases at V and 5 bases at J, with 17 bases between. The germline V gene has CDR1 SQVTM and CDR2 ANQGSEA. The CDR3 is made up of 13 amino acids. DNA of the CDR3: TGCAGCCATTCCCAGGGAGCCGGAGATACGCAGTATTTT. It yields the protein CSHSQGAGDTQYF.

V is TRBV7-9 and J is TRBJ2-7, with 11 bases identical to TRBD2. Germline values: CDR1 SEHNR, CDR2 FQNEAQ (reference sequence). V lost 4 bases and J lost 2; bases outside the gene matches: 4. The CDR3 has 15 amino acids. The CDR3, as DNA: TGTGCCAGCAGCTCTTTACTAGCGGGAGCCTACGAGCAGTACTTC. It encodes CASSSLLAGAYEQYF.

The chain couples TRBV20-1 to TRBJ2-1; 9 nucleotides match TRBD2. Germline CDR1 reads DFQATT; CDR2 reads SNEGSKA (reference sequence). The CDR3 loop spans 16 amino acids. The V segment lost 0 bases and the J segment 8 bases; nucleotides outside the gene matches: 11. DNA of the CDR3: TGCAGTGCTAGAGATCTGCGGGTAGCGGGAGCAGATGAGCAGTTCTTC. It encodes CSARDLRVAGADEQFF.

This chain links TRBV7-9 with TRBJ2-3; D not certain. The ends were cut back, 7 bases at V and 2 bases at J, with 4 bases in the middle. Germline lookup yields CDR1 SEHNR and CDR2 FQNEAQ (reference sequence). The CDR3 is made up of 11 amino acids. The CDR3 DNA reads as TGTGCCAGCATGGACACAGATACGCAGTATTTT. This sequence encodes CASMDTDTQYF.

This clonotype occurred a few times. The rearrangement joins TRBV3-1 to TRBJ2-7; 8 nucleotides agree with TRBD2. Unmatched junction bases numbered 9, after V lost 1 base and J lost 4 bases. This CDR3 spans 16 amino acids. The germline gives CDR1 LGHDT, CDR2 YNNKEL (reference sequence). CDR3 region: CASSQVDSGVLYEQYF. The DNA of the CDR3 is TGTGCCAGCAGCCAAGTCGATAGCGGGGTATTATACGAGCAGTACTTC.

This clonotype has just a few counts. The gene calls are TRBV12-3 or TRBV12-4 and TRBJ1-5; D is possibly TRBD1 (6 bases). V lost 6 bases to trimming and J lost 4 bases, with 16 bases between them. This CDR3 has 15 amino acids. The CDR3 region is CASSPRGHRNQPQHF. CDR3 nucleotides: TGTGCCAGCAGCCCCCGGGGACACCGTAATCAGCCCCAGCATTTT.

This clonotype was detected a few times. V gene TRBV27 combines with J gene TRBJ2-7, with 8 bases that match TRBD2. The CDR3 covers 13 residues. Germline trimming cut 10 bases from V and 1 base from J; bases unmatched to any gene: 6. Germline lookup yields CDR1 MNHEY and CDR2 SMNVEV (reference sequence). CDR3 bases: TGTGCCACCTACGGGGGGGAATCCTACGAGCAGTACTTC. This translates into CATYGGESYEQYF.

In its sample, this clonotype was seen a few times. This chain connects TRBV27 to TRBJ2-5; D not resolved. V lost 2 bases, J lost 4 bases, and 14 bases lay in between. Per the germline V gene, CDR1 is MNHEY and CDR2 is SMNVEV (reference sequence). CDR3 length equals 15 residues. In nucleotides, the CDR3 is TGTGCCAGCAGTTTAGATTCTAAGGGTGGAGAGACCCAGTACTTC. Its protein product is CASSLDSKGGETQYF.

This chain uses TRBV27 with TRBJ2-1; D gene ambiguous. CDR1 is MNHEY, CDR2 SMNVEV, per germline (reference sequence). V shed 2 bases and J shed 8 bases, with 10 bases lying between them. CDR3 length: 13 amino acids. In DNA, the CDR3 is TGTGCCAGCAGTTTACTAGAGCGCTATGAGCAGTTCTTC. It encodes CASSLLERYEQFF.

The V gene is TRBV11-3, the J gene TRBJ1-1; D remains unclear. The ends were cut back, 3 bases at V and 0 bases at J, with 8 bases in the middle. Germline lookup yields CDR1 SGHNT and CDR2 YENEEA. The CDR3 is 14 amino acids. The chain's CDR3 is CASSFERLNTEAFF. DNA for the CDR3: TGTGCCAGCAGCTTTGAAAGATTGAACACTGAAGCTTTCTTT.

This clonotype was recorded a few times. This chain links TRBV5-1 with TRBJ2-3, with D possibly called TRBD1 or TRBD2 (5 bases each). Germline V gene sequence: CDR1 SGHRS, CDR2 YFSETQ. This CDR3 is 15 amino acids long. V lost 2 bases, J lost 0 bases, and 10 bases lay in between. The CDR3 sequence: CASSFRDRSTDTQYF. In nucleotides, the CDR3 is TGCGCCAGCAGCTTCCGGGACCGTAGCACAGATACGCAGTATTTT.

The chain couples TRBV30 to TRBJ2-3; 8 nucleotides agree with TRBD1. Germline CDR1 GTSNPN, CDR2 SVGIG (reference sequence). J gave up 3 bases and V 3 bases, and 8 bases lay outside the gene matches. The CDR3 runs to 15 residues. CDR3 protein: CAWSLTGVGTDTQYF. Written as DNA, the CDR3 is TGTGCCTGGAGCCTGACAGGGGTTGGGACAGATACGCAGTATTTT.

This rearrangement joins TRBV12-3 or TRBV12-4 to TRBJ2-5, with no clear D. Trimming shortened V by 3 bases and J by 2 bases, and 7 bases separated the two germline ends. The CDR3 consists of 13 residues. CDR3 sequence: CASSFGRQETQYF. CDR3 DNA: TGTGCCAGCAGTTTTGGTAGACAAGAGACCCAGTACTTC.

In regard to this clonotype: The junction differs from germline at one of its ends, possibly a read error. The chain uses TRBV13 and TRBJ2-3; tentatively, D is TRBD2 (5 bases). The CDR3 totals 15 residues. CDR1 and CDR2 from the germline V gene are PRHDT and FYEKMQ (reference sequence). CDR3 sequence: CASSLGKRSTDMQYF. In nucleotides, the CDR3 is TGTGCCAGCAGCTTAGGCAAGCGGAGCACAGATATGCAGTATTTT.

The chain joins TRBV5-1 to TRBJ2-1; 7 nucleotides line up with TRBD1. Trimming removed 0 bases from V and 8 bases from J; junction bases left unmatched: 8. CDR3 size: 15 residues. Germline V gene sequence: CDR1 SGHRS, CDR2 YFSETQ. CDR3 coding DNA: TGCGCCAGCAGCTTGGCCCCAGGACAGGTCGATGAGCAGTTCTTC. Translated: CASSLAPGQVDEQFF.

CDR3 in DNA: TGTGCCAGCAGCGACCTGGACTGGAGCGGGAATGAGCAGTTCTTC. Amino acid sequence: CASSDLDWSGNEQFF. V and J are TRBV7-9 and TRBJ2-1, with D perhaps TRBD2 (6 bases). This CDR3 region has 15 residues. V dropped 5 bases and J dropped 7 bases, with 18 bases sitting between them. CDR1 and CDR2 (germline): SEHNR, FQNEAQ (reference sequence).

This clonotype was seen at least ten times. The rearrangement joins TRBV10-1 to TRBJ2-7; no firm D call. Trimming removed 0 bases from V and 2 bases from J, with 14 bases in between. From germline, CDR1 is WNHNN and CDR2 SYGVQD (reference sequence). The CDR3 has 16 residues. The CDR3 nucleotides read TGCGCCAGCAGTGAGTCAACTGGAACCGCCGCCTACGAGCAGTACTTC. It translates to CASSESTGTAAYEQYF.

This clonotype was picked up a small number of times. V and J are TRBV6-1 and TRBJ2-3; TRBD2 matches at 14 bases. Germline CDR1 is MNHNS and CDR2 is SASEGT. Trimming took 7 bases from V and 8 from J; bases not matched to a gene: 11. The CDR3 is 16 residues long. The CDR3 is CASMGTSGGVTGTQYF. In nucleotides, the CDR3 is TGTGCCAGCATGGGGACTAGCGGGGGCGTCACGGGTACGCAGTATTTT.